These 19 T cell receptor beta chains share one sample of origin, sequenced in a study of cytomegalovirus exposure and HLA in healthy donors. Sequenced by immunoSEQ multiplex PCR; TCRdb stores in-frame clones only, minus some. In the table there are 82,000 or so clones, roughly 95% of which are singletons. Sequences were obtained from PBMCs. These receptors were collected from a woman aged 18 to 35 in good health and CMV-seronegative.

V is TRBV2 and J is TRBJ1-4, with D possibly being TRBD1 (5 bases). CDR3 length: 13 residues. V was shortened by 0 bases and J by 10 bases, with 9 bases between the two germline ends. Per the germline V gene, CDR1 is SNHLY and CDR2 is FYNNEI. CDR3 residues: CASSEAAGGKLFF. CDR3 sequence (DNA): TGTGCCAGCAGTGAAGCAGCCGGGGGAAAACTGTTTTTT.

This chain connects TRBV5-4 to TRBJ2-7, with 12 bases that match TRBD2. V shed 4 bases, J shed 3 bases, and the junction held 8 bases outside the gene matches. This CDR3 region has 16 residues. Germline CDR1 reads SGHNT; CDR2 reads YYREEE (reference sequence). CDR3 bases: TGTGCCAGCAGCCCAGGGACTAGCGGGCCGTTCTACGAGCAGTACTTC. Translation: CASSPGTSGPFYEQYF.

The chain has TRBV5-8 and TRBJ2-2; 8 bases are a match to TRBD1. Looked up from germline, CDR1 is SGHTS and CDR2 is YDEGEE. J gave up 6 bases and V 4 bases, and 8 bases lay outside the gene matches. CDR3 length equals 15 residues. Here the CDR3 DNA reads TGTGCCAGCAGCCCGGGACAGGTGGGGCCCGGGGAGCTGTTTTTT. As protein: CASSPGQVGPGELFF.

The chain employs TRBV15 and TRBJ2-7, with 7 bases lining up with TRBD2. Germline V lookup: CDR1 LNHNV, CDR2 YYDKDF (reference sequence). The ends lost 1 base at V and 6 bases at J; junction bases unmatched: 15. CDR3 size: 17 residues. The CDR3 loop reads CATSRVKGGGSSGEQYF. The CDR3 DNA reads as TGTGCCACCAGCAGAGTTAAGGGCGGCGGGAGTAGCGGCGAGCAGTACTTC.

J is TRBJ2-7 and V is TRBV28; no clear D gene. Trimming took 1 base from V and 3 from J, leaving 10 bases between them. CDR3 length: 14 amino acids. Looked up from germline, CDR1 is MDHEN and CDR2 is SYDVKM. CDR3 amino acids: CASSLLAVSYEQYF. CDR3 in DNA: TGTGCCAGCAGTTTATTGGCGGTGAGCTACGAGCAGTACTTC.

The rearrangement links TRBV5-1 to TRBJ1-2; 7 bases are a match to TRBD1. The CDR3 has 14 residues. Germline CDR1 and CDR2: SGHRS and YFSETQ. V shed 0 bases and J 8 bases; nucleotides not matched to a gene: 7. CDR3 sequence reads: CASSLATGEQGYTF. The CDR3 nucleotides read TGCGCCAGCAGCTTGGCTACAGGGGAGCAAGGCTACACCTTC. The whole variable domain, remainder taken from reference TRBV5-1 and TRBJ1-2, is KAGVTQTPRYLIKTRGQQVTLSCSPISGHRSVSWYQQTPGQGLQFLFEYFSETQRNKGNFPGRFSGRQFSNSRSEMNVSTLELGDSALYLCASSLATGEQGYTFGSGTRLTVV.

The CDR3: CASSPSAGQQETQYF. As DNA, the CDR3 is TGTGCCAGCAGCCCCTCGGCGGGGCAGCAAGAGACCCAGTACTTC. V usage is TRBV7-6 and J usage is TRBJ2-5, with a tentative D call TRBD2 (6 bases). The ends were cut back, 5 bases at V and 2 bases at J, with 15 bases in the middle. From germline, CDR1 is SGHVS and CDR2 FNYEAQ. The CDR3 extends over 15 amino acids.

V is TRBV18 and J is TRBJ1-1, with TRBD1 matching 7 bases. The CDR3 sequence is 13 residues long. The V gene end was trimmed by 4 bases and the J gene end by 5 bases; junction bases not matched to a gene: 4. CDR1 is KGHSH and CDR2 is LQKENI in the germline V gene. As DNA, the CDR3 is TGTGCCAGCTCACGACAGGGTCGGACTGAAGCTTTCTTT. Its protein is CASSRQGRTEAFF.

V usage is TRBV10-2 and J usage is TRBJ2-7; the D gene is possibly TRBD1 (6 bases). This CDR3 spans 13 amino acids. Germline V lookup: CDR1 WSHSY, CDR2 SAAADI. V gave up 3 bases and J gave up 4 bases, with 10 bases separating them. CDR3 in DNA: TGCGCCAGCAGTGACAGGGGCAGGTACGAGCAGTACTTC. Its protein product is CASSDRGRYEQYF.

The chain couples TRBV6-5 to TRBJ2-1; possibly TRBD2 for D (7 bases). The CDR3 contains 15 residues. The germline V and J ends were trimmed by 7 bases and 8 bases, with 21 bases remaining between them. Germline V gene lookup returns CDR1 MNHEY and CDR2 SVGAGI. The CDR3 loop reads CASIPRGGGFYEQFF. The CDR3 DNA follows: TGTGCCAGCATCCCCAGGGGCGGGGGATTCTATGAGCAGTTCTTC.

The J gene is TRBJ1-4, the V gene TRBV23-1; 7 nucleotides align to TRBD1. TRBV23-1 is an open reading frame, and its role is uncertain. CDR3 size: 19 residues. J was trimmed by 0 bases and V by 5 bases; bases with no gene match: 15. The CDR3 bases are TGCGCCAGCAGTTCCCCCGCCGGGGACAGCCGGACAACTAATGAAAAACTGTTTTTT. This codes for CASSSPAGDSRTTNEKLFF.

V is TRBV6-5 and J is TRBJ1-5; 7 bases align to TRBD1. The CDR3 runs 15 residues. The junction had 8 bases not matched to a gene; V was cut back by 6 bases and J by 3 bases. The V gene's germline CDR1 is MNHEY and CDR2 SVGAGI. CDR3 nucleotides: TGTGCCAGCAGACCGGACAGGCGGTACAATCAGCCCCAGCATTTT. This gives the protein CASRPDRRYNQPQHF.

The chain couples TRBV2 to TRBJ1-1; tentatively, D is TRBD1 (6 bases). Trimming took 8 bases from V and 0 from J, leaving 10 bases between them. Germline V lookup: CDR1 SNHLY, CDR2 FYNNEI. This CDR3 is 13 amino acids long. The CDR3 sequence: CASAGTMNTEAFF. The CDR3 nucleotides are TGTGCCAGCGCCGGGACAATGAACACTGAAGCTTTCTTT.

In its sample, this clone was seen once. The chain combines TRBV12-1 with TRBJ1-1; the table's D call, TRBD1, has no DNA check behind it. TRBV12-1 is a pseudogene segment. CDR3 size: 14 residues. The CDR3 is CASSSGTGDTEAFF. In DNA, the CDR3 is TGTGCCAGCAGCTCTGGGACAGGGGACACTGAAGCTTTCTTT.

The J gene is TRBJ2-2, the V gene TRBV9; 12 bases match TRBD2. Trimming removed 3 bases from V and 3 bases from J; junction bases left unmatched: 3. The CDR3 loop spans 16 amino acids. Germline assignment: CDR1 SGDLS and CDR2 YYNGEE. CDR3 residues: CASSGLAGDYTGELFF. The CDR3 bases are TGTGCCAGCAGCGGACTAGCGGGGGATTACACCGGGGAGCTGTTTTTT.

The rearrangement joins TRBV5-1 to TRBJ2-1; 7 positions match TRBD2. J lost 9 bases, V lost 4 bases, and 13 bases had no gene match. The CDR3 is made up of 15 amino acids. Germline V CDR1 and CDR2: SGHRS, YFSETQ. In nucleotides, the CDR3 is TGCGCCAGCAGCCCCCGCTTTGAGCGGGAAGCTGAGCAGTTCTTC. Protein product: CASSPRFEREAEQFF.

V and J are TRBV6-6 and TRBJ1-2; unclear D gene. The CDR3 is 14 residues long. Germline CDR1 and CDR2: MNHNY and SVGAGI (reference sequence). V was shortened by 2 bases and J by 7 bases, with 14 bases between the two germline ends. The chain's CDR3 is CASSYDRGVGGYTF. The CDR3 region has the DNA TGTGCCAGCAGTTACGATCGGGGAGTAGGTGGCTACACCTTC.

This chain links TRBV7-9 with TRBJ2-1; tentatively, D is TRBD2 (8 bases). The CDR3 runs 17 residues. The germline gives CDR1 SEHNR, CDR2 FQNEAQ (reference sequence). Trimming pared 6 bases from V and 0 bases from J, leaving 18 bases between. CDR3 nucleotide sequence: TGTGCCAGCAGTTTAAGGCGGGGGGACAGCTCCTACAATGAGCAGTTCTTC. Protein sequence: CASSLRRGDSSYNEQFF.

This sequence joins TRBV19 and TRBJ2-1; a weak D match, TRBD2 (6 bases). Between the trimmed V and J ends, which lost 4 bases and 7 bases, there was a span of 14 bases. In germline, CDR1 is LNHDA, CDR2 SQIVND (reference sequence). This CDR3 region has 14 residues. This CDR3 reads CASSTPGVQNEQFF. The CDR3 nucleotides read TGTGCCAGTAGTACGCCGGGAGTCCAGAATGAGCAGTTCTTC.